Listed here are 14 T cell receptor beta chains from one sample, sequenced in a study of T cells after yellow fever vaccination. TCRdb processed the 5' RACE reads anew with MiXCR; each CDR3 protein has one entry. The sample has around 600,000 distinct CDR3 sequences, roughly 12% seen once. The input for sequencing was PBMCs, taken on the day of the yellow fever booster vaccination. The receptors stem from a man younger than 45 who received the YFV17D yellow fever vaccine.

Only a few counts were recorded for this clonotype. The J gene is TRBJ2-1, the V gene TRBV11-2; D not certain. The V end lost 1 base, the J end lost 2 bases, and 9 bases lay between the germline ends. In germline, CDR1 is SGHAT, CDR2 FQNNGV. This CDR3 has 15 residues. The CDR3 DNA reads TGTGCCAGCAGCTTAGTTGTTCTAACCTACAATGAGCAGTTCTTC. Amino acid sequence: CASSLVVLTYNEQFF.

The gene calls are TRBV7-8 and TRBJ2-4; TRBD2 aligns across 8 bases. Trimming at V came to 7 bases and at J to 5 bases, leaving 4 bases not matched to a gene. Germline CDR1 is SGHVS and CDR2 is FQNEAQ. The length of the CDR3 is 13 residues. The CDR3 loop is CASTGGGQNIQYF. As DNA, the CDR3 is TGTGCCAGCACCGGGGGGGGCCAAAACATTCAGTACTTC.

This clonotype was seen at least ten times. The rearrangement joins TRBV18 to TRBJ2-2, with D uncertain. CDR3 length equals 15 residues. The germline V gene has CDR1 KGHSH and CDR2 LQKENI. V was cut by 6 bases and J by 2 bases, with 13 bases left in between. The CDR3 sequence: CASSSVGTNTGELFF. In DNA form, the CDR3 reads TGTGCCAGCTCCTCCGTTGGCACCAACACCGGGGAGCTGTTTTTT.

This clonotype was observed a handful of times. The chain is built from TRBV29-1 and TRBJ2-7; 8 nucleotides match TRBD1. Per germline, CDR1 SQVTM and CDR2 ANQGSEA. The CDR3 is 13 amino acids. J gave up 0 bases and V 7 bases, and 5 bases lay outside the gene matches. The CDR3: CSAQGGLSYEQYF. In nucleotides, the CDR3 is TGCAGCGCACAGGGGGGACTCTCCTACGAGCAGTACTTC.

This chain connects TRBV12-3 or TRBV12-4 to TRBJ2-5, with D possibly matching TRBD1 (7 bases). The CDR3 consists of 15 residues. Trimming cost V 3 bases and J 2 bases, with 13 bases left between them. This chain's CDR3 is CASSLEGARQETQYF. The CDR3 bases are TGTGCCAGCAGTTTGGAGGGGGCTCGACAAGAGACCCAGTACTTC.

This clonotype has just a few counts. The rearrangement joins TRBV3-1 to TRBJ2-3; no reliable D call. V lost 1 base, J lost 3 bases, and 5 bases lay in between. In germline, CDR1 is LGHDT, CDR2 YNNKEL (reference sequence). This CDR3 has 13 amino acids. CDR3 nucleotides: TGTGCCAGCAGCCAAGGGTATACAGATACGCAGTATTTT. This gives the protein CASSQGYTDTQYF.

The rearrangement links TRBV12-3 or TRBV12-4 to TRBJ2-7; TRBD2 agrees at 7 bases. The V gene end was trimmed by 5 bases and the J gene end by 3 bases; junction bases not matched to a gene: 4. There are 13 residues in the CDR3. CDR3 residues: CASSLGDYYEQYF. CDR3 DNA: TGTGCCAGCAGTCTAGGGGACTACTACGAGCAGTACTTC.

In this sample, this clonotype turned up many times. This sequence joins TRBV12-3 or TRBV12-4 and TRBJ2-1, with 11 bases matching TRBD2. The CDR3 has 15 amino acids. Trimming removed 5 bases from V and 9 bases from J; junction bases left unmatched: 9. CDR3 residues: CASSMVLAGEGEQFF. The CDR3 DNA reads TGTGCCAGCAGTATGGTACTAGCGGGAGAGGGTGAGCAGTTCTTC.

This chain connects TRBV20-1 to TRBJ2-7; D is unresolved. CDR1 DFQATT and CDR2 SNEGSKA come from the germline V gene (reference sequence). V was trimmed by 3 bases and J by 3 bases, leaving 15 bases between them. This CDR3 comprises 14 residues. The CDR3 protein is CSARFSPTFYEQYF. The DNA of the CDR3 is TGCAGTGCTAGGTTCTCCCCCACTTTCTACGAGCAGTACTTC.

The CDR3 DNA reads as TGTGCCAGCAGTTATTCAAGGACAGGGGGCGTATGGTACGAGCAGTACTTC. This encodes CASSYSRTGGVWYEQYF. The chain couples TRBV27 to TRBJ2-7; 11 bases agree with TRBD1. Germline CDR1 is MNHEY and CDR2 is SMNVEV (reference sequence). J lost 4 bases, V lost 4 bases, and 12 bases had no gene match. This CDR3 spans 17 amino acids.

This clonotype has just a few counts. The chain uses TRBV12-3 or TRBV12-4 and TRBJ2-2, with no clear D. The CDR3 is 13 amino acids. V lost 7 bases, J lost 4 bases, and 10 bases lay in between. CDR3 DNA sequence: TGTGCCAGCAAATTATCGCGCACCGGGGAGCTGTTTTTT. Protein sequence: CASKLSRTGELFF.

The chain uses TRBV29-1 and TRBJ2-6; no clear D gene. V was shortened by 6 bases and J by 5 bases, with 5 bases between the two germline ends. CDR1 and CDR2 (germline): SQVTM, ANQGSEA. The CDR3 length is 11 residues. CDR3 DNA: TGCAGCGTCTCACGGGCCAACGTCCTGACTTTC. This translates into CSVSRANVLTF.

In its sample, this clonotype was seen once. This may be a read error, as it is one base from a much larger clone. V usage is TRBV7-2 and J usage is TRBJ2-1; D not resolved. V was trimmed by 6 bases and J by 8 bases, leaving 8 bases between them. CDR3 length: 11 amino acids. Germline V gene lookup returns CDR1 SGHTA and CDR2 FQGNSA. CDR3 DNA: TGTGCCAGCAGTTATGCGTATGAGCAGTTCTTC. Its translation: CASSYAYEQFF.

The gene calls are TRBV5-5 and TRBJ2-3, with unresolved D. Per the germline V gene, CDR1 is SGHKS and CDR2 is YYEKEE (reference sequence). The CDR3 runs to 17 residues. V shed 2 bases and J shed 0 bases, with 16 bases lying between them. The CDR3 coding sequence is TGTGCCAGCAGCTTATTGTTCAGCCCCACTAGCACAGATACGCAGTATTTT. It specifies CASSLLFSPTSTDTQYF.